This is a list of T cell receptor beta chains from one sample in a study of graft-versus-host responses after intestinal transplantation. These receptors' antigens are unknown. Repertoires were generated with immunoSEQ multiplex PCR, while TCRdb's copy carries only in-frame clones and drops some. The sample contains over 55,000 clones, about 80% of which appear only once. This specimen was unstimulated CD4+ T cells sorted from spleen or lymph node cells, taken before transplant. Receptors were obtained from a human donor who was the organ donor for an intestinal transplant. The CDR3 runs from the conserved cysteine through the conserved F or W.

V gene: TRBV6-4; J gene: TRBJ1-2; CDR3 protein: CASRRGGFGYTF
V gene: TRBV10-3; J gene: TRBJ1-1; CDR3 protein: CAIRSGGDTEAFF
V gene: TRBV11-3; J gene: TRBJ1-3; CDR3 protein: CASSSGTGQKSGNTIYF
V gene: TRBV9; J gene: TRBJ2-5; CDR3 protein: CASSPWGQGGRETQYF
V gene: TRBV19; J gene: TRBJ2-5; CDR3 protein: CASTGGQETQYF
V gene: TRBV7-2; J gene: TRBJ2-3; CDR3 protein: CASSFGGSTDTQYF
V gene: TRBV7-9; J gene: TRBJ1-1; CDR3 protein: CASSLGRAALDRATEAFF
V gene: TRBV28; J gene: TRBJ2-1; CDR3 protein: CASSPVLAGGYNEQFF
V gene: TRBV19; J gene: TRBJ1-3; CDR3 protein: CASSPSGEVRNTIYF
V gene: TRBV5-1; J gene: TRBJ2-4; CDR3 protein: CASSLRDGGDIQYF
V gene: TRBV10-3; J gene: TRBJ1-2; CDR3 protein: CAISARRSGIGLYGYTF
V gene: TRBV4-1; J gene: TRBJ1-4; CDR3 protein: CASSQDRRGTNEKLFF
V gene: TRBV14; J gene: TRBJ1-4; CDR3 protein: CASSQTITKLFF
V gene: TRBV19; J gene: TRBJ1-1; CDR3 protein: CASSARGYTTEAFF
V gene: TRBV5-6; J gene: TRBJ1-1; CDR3 protein: CASTEDRGLTEAFF
V gene: TRBV30; J gene: TRBJ1-2; CDR3 protein: CASPRANYGYTF
V gene: TRBV4-2; J gene: TRBJ1-4; CDR3 protein: CASSQDGRTGNYEKLFF
V gene: TRBV5-8; J gene: TRBJ2-2; CDR3 protein: CASSLGQGARTGELFF
V gene: TRBV5-4; J gene: TRBJ2-1; CDR3 protein: CASSLNPVSYNEQFF
V gene: TRBV4-1; J gene: TRBJ1-4; CDR3 protein: CASSQGNREEKLFF
V gene: TRBV5-6; J gene: TRBJ1-3; CDR3 protein: CASSLAARGFSGNTIYF
V gene: TRBV6-5; J gene: TRBJ1-1; CDR3 protein: CASSYSSANRGAEAFF
V gene: TRBV6-5; J gene: TRBJ1-3; CDR3 protein: CASSYPLSNTIYF
V gene: TRBV6-1; J gene: TRBJ1-2; CDR3 protein: CASSAQLYGYTF
V gene: TRBV10-3; J gene: TRBJ1-1; CDR3 protein: CAIRGQGNREAFF
V gene: TRBV5-1; J gene: TRBJ2-6; CDR3 protein: CASSWGQGSGANVLTF
V gene: TRBV28; J gene: TRBJ2-6; CDR3 protein: CASHDGGHPGANVLTF
V gene: TRBV30; J gene: TRBJ1-3; CDR3 protein: CAWATGGGGNTIYF
V gene: TRBV9; J gene: TRBJ2-3; CDR3 protein: CASSVETARGTQYF
V gene: TRBV28; J gene: TRBJ1-2; CDR3 protein: CASSLSLTGTLYGYTF
V gene: TRBV30; J gene: TRBJ1-3; CDR3 protein: CARREGSGNTIYF
V gene: TRBV5-1; J gene: TRBJ1-6; CDR3 protein: CASSLVTGNSPLHF
V gene: TRBV6-1; J gene: TRBJ2-3; CDR3 protein: CASSDDLARGTDTQYF
V gene: TRBV2; J gene: TRBJ2-2; CDR3 protein: CASSYYGELFF
V gene: TRBV6-1; J gene: TRBJ2-3; CDR3 protein: CASSADSRTDTQYF
V gene: TRBV27; J gene: TRBJ1-5; CDR3 protein: CASSLIGQGNQPQHF
V gene: TRBV19; J gene: TRBJ1-4; CDR3 protein: CASSTSRQGGNEKLFF
V gene: TRBV28; J gene: TRBJ1-6; CDR3 protein: CASTHRLYRGGNSPLHF